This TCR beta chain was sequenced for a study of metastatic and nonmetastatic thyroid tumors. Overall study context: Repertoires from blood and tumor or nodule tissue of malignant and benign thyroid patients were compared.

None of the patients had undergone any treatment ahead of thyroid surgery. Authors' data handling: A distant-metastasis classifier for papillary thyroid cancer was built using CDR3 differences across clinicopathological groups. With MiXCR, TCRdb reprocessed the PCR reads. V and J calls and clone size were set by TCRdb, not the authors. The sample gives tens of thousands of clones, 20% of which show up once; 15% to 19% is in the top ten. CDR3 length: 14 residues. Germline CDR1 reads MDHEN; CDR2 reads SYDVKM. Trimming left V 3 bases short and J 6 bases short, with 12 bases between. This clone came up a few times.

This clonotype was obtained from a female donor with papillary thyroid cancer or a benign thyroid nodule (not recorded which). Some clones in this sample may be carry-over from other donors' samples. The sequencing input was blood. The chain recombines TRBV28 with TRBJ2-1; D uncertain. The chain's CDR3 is CASSFSTIANEQFF. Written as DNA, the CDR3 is TGTGCCAGCAGTTTTTCCACTATCGCCAATGAGCAGTTCTTC.